This passage covers 21 T cell receptor beta chains from one sample sequenced in a study of cytomegalovirus exposure and HLA in healthy donors. Using immunoSEQ multiplex PCR, the repertoire was profiled, and TCRdb retains in-frame clones only, with some absent. The sample shows 70,000 to 95,000 clones, under 95% of them seen only once. The sequenced sample was PBMCs. The receptors here all came from a woman in her 30s in good health and CMV-seronegative.

This chain links TRBV4-2 with TRBJ2-5; maybe TRBD1 (6 bases). The germline V gene has CDR1 LGHNA and CDR2 YNFKEQ. This CDR3 comprises 15 residues. V was clipped by 0 bases and J by 5 bases, with 13 bases between them. DNA for the CDR3: TGTGCCAGCAGCCAAGAAGGGCAGGGGCGGGAGACCCAGTACTTC. Residues: CASSQEGQGRETQYF.

CDR3 DNA: TGTGCCAGCTCACCAATTTTATCGTTAGCGGGAGGTGGAGAGCAGTACTTC. Translation gives CASSPILSLAGGGEQYF. V is TRBV18 and J is TRBJ2-7; 10 bases map to TRBD2. The V gene's germline CDR1 is KGHSH and CDR2 LQKENI. Unmatched junction bases numbered 14, after V lost 2 bases and J lost 7 bases. The CDR3 runs 17 residues.

V gene TRBV2 combines with J gene TRBJ1-2, with a possible D match to TRBD1 (6 bases). V lost 6 bases, J lost 7 bases, and 15 bases lay in between. The CDR3 contains 13 residues. Germline values: CDR1 SNHLY, CDR2 FYNNEI. CDR3 protein: CASRLRGLGGYTF. As DNA, the CDR3 is TGTGCCAGCAGGCTCAGGGGATTAGGTGGCTACACCTTC.

This clone was counted once. Other DNA sequences in the sample encode the same CDR3. This chain joins TRBV11-2 and TRBJ2-7; a weak D match, TRBD1 (5 bases). Germline CDR1 reads SGHAT; CDR2 reads FQNNGV. Trimming shortened V by 5 bases and J by 1 base, and 12 bases separated the two germline ends. The CDR3 contains 14 residues. The CDR3 sequence: CASSLGRVSYEQYF. CDR3 nucleotides: TGTGCCAGCAGCCTAGGCAGGGTTTCCTACGAGCAGTACTTC.

This chain connects TRBV27 to TRBJ2-5; possible D gene TRBD2, 6 bases. Germline V gives CDR1 MNHEY, CDR2 SMNVEV (reference sequence). There are 14 residues in the CDR3. V was cut by 5 bases and J by 4 bases, with 14 bases left in between. The CDR3 nucleotides read TGTGCCAGCAGTCCTGTGAGCGGGCTAGAGACCCAGTACTTC. It yields the protein CASSPVSGLETQYF.

The chain uses TRBV29-1 and TRBJ2-3, with 9 bases matching TRBD2. The germline gives CDR1 SQVTM, CDR2 ANQGSEA. CDR3 length equals 16 residues. Germline trimming cut 2 bases from V and 0 bases from J; bases unmatched to any gene: 6. The CDR3 protein is CSVELRLAGSTDTQYF. CDR3 DNA: TGCAGCGTTGAACTTCGGCTAGCGGGGAGCACAGATACGCAGTATTTT.

This chain joins TRBV28 and TRBJ2-6; TRBD1 aligns across 10 bases. The germline CDR1 and CDR2 sequences are MDHEN and SYDVKM. The junction had 7 bases not matched to a gene; V was cut back by 6 bases and J by 2 bases. There are 17 residues in the CDR3. CDR3 in amino acids: CASSLGTGVAGANVLTF. The CDR3, as DNA: TGTGCCAGCAGCCTAGGGACAGGGGTGGCTGGGGCCAACGTCCTGACTTTC.

This chain joins TRBV6-5 and TRBJ2-7; 7 bases line up with TRBD2. V lost 4 bases and J lost 0; bases outside the gene matches: 9. Germline V gene sequence: CDR1 MNHEY, CDR2 SVGAGI. This CDR3 is built from 16 residues. CDR3 DNA sequence: TGTGCCAGCAGTTGGGGGGGACCGCAGAGCTCCTACGAGCAGTACTTC. This codes for CASSWGGPQSSYEQYF.

This chain uses TRBV30 with TRBJ2-1; the match to TRBD1 covers 7 bases. The V and J ends lost 5 bases and 9 bases, in that order; junction bases with no gene match: 10. Germline assignment: CDR1 GTSNPN and CDR2 SVGIG (reference sequence). The length of the CDR3 is 13 residues. The DNA for the CDR3 is TGTGCCTGGGACAGGGTAAACCTGGGTGAGCAGTTCTTC. Its translation is CAWDRVNLGEQFF. Using reference TRBV30 and TRBJ2-1 for the parts outside the CDR3, the full variable domain is SQTIHQWPATLVQPVGSPLSLECTVEGTSNPNLYWYRQAAGRGLQLLFYSVGIGQISSEVPQNLSASRPQDRQFILSSKKLLLSDSGFYLCAWDRVNLGEQFFGPGTRLTVL.

A single count supports this clone. The rearrangement uses TRBV19 and TRBJ2-7; unclear D gene. The CDR3 is 15 amino acids. The V gene's germline CDR1 is LNHDA and CDR2 SQIVND (reference sequence). The V and J ends lost 0 bases and 0 bases respectively, with 9 bases between them. The CDR3 region is CASSIESPDSYEQYF. CDR3 bases: TGTGCCAGTAGTATAGAGTCTCCAGACTCCTACGAGCAGTACTTC.

This chain joins TRBV19 and TRBJ1-2; no clear D gene. This CDR3 is 13 amino acids long. CDR1 is LNHDA and CDR2 is SQIVND in the germline V gene (reference sequence). V shed 5 bases and J shed 8 bases, with 15 bases lying between them. The CDR3 spells CASSGTGFLGYTF. The CDR3 region has the DNA TGTGCCAGTAGTGGAACGGGGTTCTTGGGCTACACCTTC.

The rearrangement joins TRBV30 to TRBJ1-2, with a possible D match to TRBD1 (5 bases). The CDR3 is 14 amino acids. Trimming took 4 bases from V and 3 from J, leaving 15 bases between them. Germline V CDR1 and CDR2: GTSNPN, SVGIG (reference sequence). The CDR3, as DNA: TGTGCCTGGACCGCGGACGGGACTTACTATGGCTACACCTTC. Translated: CAWTADGTYYGYTF.

The rearrangement links TRBV18 to TRBJ2-7; perhaps TRBD1 as D (6 bases). The V gene lost 3 bases and the J gene lost 3 bases, with 12 bases spanning the gap. Germline CDR1 KGHSH, CDR2 LQKENI. The CDR3 sequence is 14 residues long. The CDR3 DNA reads TGTGCCAGCTCACCTCTCAGGGGAAACTACGAGCAGTACTTC. It encodes CASSPLRGNYEQYF.

The chain uses TRBV5-1 and TRBJ2-7; D is perhaps TRBD1 (5 bases). V was clipped by 6 bases and J by 2 bases, with 18 bases between them. Germline V gene data show CDR1 as SGHRS and CDR2 as YFSETQ. The CDR3 totals 15 residues. CDR3 nucleotides: TGCGCCAGCACCACCACAGACAGTGTGCCCTACGAGCAGTACTTC. It is translated as CASTTTDSVPYEQYF.

This clone was seen a handful of times. The CDR3 is CASSQGATSGGASEQFF. The CDR3 DNA is TGTGCCAGCAGCCAAGGGGCGACTAGCGGGGGGGCAAGTGAGCAGTTCTTC. The rearrangement links TRBV4-2 to TRBJ2-1; 14 nucleotides match TRBD2. The ends lost 1 base at V and 9 bases at J; junction bases unmatched: 8. Germline loops: CDR1 LGHNA, CDR2 YNFKEQ. This CDR3 comprises 17 residues.

This clone is a singleton in its sample. The chain couples TRBV18 to TRBJ2-5; 8 nucleotides align to TRBD1. CDR3 length: 14 residues. Trimming took 4 bases from V and 5 from J; bases not matched to a gene: 6. CDR1 is KGHSH and CDR2 is LQKENI in the germline V gene. CDR3 nucleotides: TGTGCCAGCTCACGTGGACAGGGAGGCGAGACCCAGTACTTC. Amino acids: CASSRGQGGETQYF.

This chain uses TRBV5-5 with TRBJ2-7; D not resolved. The CDR3 covers 15 residues. Germline V gives CDR1 SGHKS, CDR2 YYEKEE (reference sequence). V gave up 1 base and J gave up 1 base, with 12 bases separating them. DNA for the CDR3: TGTGCCAGCAGCTTGTTTTTCGCAGGTTCCTACGAGCAGTACTTC. Translated: CASSLFFAGSYEQYF.

The count of this clone is one. For the CDR3, the DNA is TGTGCCAGCAGCTTAGTTCAGGGAACTGAAGCTTTCTTT. Its translation is CASSLVQGTEAFF. This chain uses TRBV11-2 with TRBJ1-1; a possible D gene is TRBD1 (5 bases). Trimming stripped 1 base from V and 5 bases from J, with 8 bases between. The CDR3 extends over 13 amino acids. Germline V gene sequence: CDR1 SGHAT, CDR2 FQNNGV. Full variable domain (rest looked up from reference TRBV11-2 and TRBJ1-1): EAGVAQSPRYKIIEKRQSVAFWCNPISGHATLYWYQQILGQGPKLLIQFQNNGVVDDSQLPKDRFSAERLKGVDSTLKIQPAKLEDSAVYLCASSLVQGTEAFFGQGTRLTVV.

Written as DNA, the CDR3 is TGCGCCAGCAGCTTGGGTTCGGCGGGCCAGCCCCAGCATTTT. This gives the protein CASSLGSAGQPQHF. J is TRBJ1-5 and V is TRBV5-1, with D unclear. This CDR3 spans 14 amino acids. Looked up from germline, CDR1 is SGHRS and CDR2 is YFSETQ. Trimming left V 0 bases short and J 7 bases short, with 11 bases between. Complete variable domain (other parts from reference TRBV5-1 and TRBJ1-5): KAGVTQTPRYLIKTRGQQVTLSCSPISGHRSVSWYQQTPGQGLQFLFEYFSETQRNKGNFPGRFSGRQFSNSRSEMNVSTLELGDSALYLCASSLGSAGQPQHFGDGTRLSIL.

This clone was seen a few times. This rearrangement joins TRBV7-9 to TRBJ2-7; 7 nucleotides line up with TRBD1. The junction had 3 bases not matched to a gene; V was cut back by 1 base and J by 0 bases. The CDR3 consists of 15 residues. Germline-derived CDR1 and CDR2 are SEHNR and FQNEAQ (reference sequence). The CDR3 is CASSLEGQYSYEQYF. CDR3 DNA: TGTGCCAGCAGCTTAGAGGGACAGTACTCCTACGAGCAGTACTTC.

The chain carries TRBV7-9 and TRBJ1-5; 7 bases line up with TRBD1. This CDR3 comprises 14 residues. J lost 5 bases, V lost 2 bases, and 3 bases had no gene match. The V gene's germline CDR1 is SEHNR and CDR2 FQNEAQ (reference sequence). CDR3 protein: CASSLNRGDQPQHF. The CDR3 region has the DNA TGTGCCAGCAGCTTAAACAGGGGCGATCAGCCCCAGCATTTT.